Following are 24 T cell receptor beta chains from one sample sequenced in a study of T cells in Graves' hyperthyroidism and ophthalmopathy. Regions amplified from RNA transcripts were the TCR beta CDR3 regions. HTBI primers were employed in a first-round RT-PCR of the TCR CDR3. TCRdb called the multiplex PCR reads again in MiXCR, with one record for every CDR3 protein. The sample has 450,000 to 650,000 distinct CDR3 sequences, about a fifth seen once. The sequenced sample consisted of blood. The receptors were sampled from a man aged 18 to 35 with Graves' hyperthyroidism.

The rearrangement links TRBV7-3 to TRBJ2-2, with 8 bases that match TRBD2. CDR3 length: 15 residues. CDR1 SGHTA and CDR2 FQGTGA come from the germline V gene. After removal of 3 bases from V and 5 bases from J, the junction contained 5 bases not matched to a gene. The CDR3 DNA sequence: TGTGCCAGCAGCTTGAAGAGCGGGGGAACCGGGGAGCTGTTTTTT. Protein: CASSLKSGGTGELFF.

The chain combines TRBV27 with TRBJ1-1; 8 bases are shared with TRBD1. CDR3 length: 13 amino acids. Trimming at V came to 6 bases and at J to 6 bases, leaving 6 bases not matched to a gene. Germline values: CDR1 MNHEY, CDR2 SMNVEV (reference sequence). The CDR3 protein is CASSSQGGPEAFF. The CDR3 bases are TGTGCCAGCAGCTCACAGGGGGGACCTGAAGCTTTCTTT.

This rearrangement joins TRBV12-3 or TRBV12-4 to TRBJ1-5; possibly TRBD1 for D (5 bases). V lost 7 bases to trimming and J lost 5 bases, with 15 bases between them. This CDR3 comprises 14 residues. CDR3 in DNA: TGTGCCAGCACCGTCGGACATCGCGATCAGCCCCAGCATTTT. It yields the protein CASTVGHRDQPQHF.

This chain links TRBV30 with TRBJ1-2, with 7 bases aligning to TRBD1. The CDR3 extends over 16 amino acids. CDR1 is GTSNPN, CDR2 SVGIG, per germline (reference sequence). The J segment lost 5 bases and the V segment lost 1 base, leaving 13 bases of the junction unmatched. CDR3 protein: CAWSERGHRVLYGYTF. The CDR3 nucleotides read TGTGCCTGGAGTGAGAGGGGGCACCGGGTTTTATATGGCTACACCTTC.

The chain joins TRBV25-1 to TRBJ2-5, with D perhaps matching TRBD1 or TRBD2 (5 bases each). Trimming cost V 6 bases and J 2 bases, with 16 bases left between them. CDR1 and CDR2 (germline): MGHDK, SYGVNS. There are 15 residues in the CDR3. CDR3 loop: CASRSGSRLQETQYF. The CDR3 DNA sequence: TGTGCCAGCAGATCAGGGAGTAGACTTCAAGAGACCCAGTACTTC. Together with reference TRBV25-1 and TRBJ2-5, the CDR3 gives the full variable domain: EADIYQTPRYLVIGTGKKITLECSQTMGHDKMYWYQQDPGMELHLIHYSYGVNSTEKGDLSSESTVSRIRTEHFPLTLESARPSHTSQYLCASRSGSRLQETQYFGPGTRLLVL.

Only a few counts were recorded for this clonotype. The J gene is TRBJ1-2, the V gene TRBV3-1; the D is unclear. The V end lost 2 bases, the J end lost 2 bases, and 12 bases lay between the germline ends. Germline-derived CDR1 and CDR2 are LGHDT and YNNKEL (reference sequence). The CDR3 runs 15 residues. In nucleotides, the CDR3 is TGTGCCAGCAGCCAAAACTTCGCCCAGAACTATGGCTACACCTTC. It is translated as CASSQNFAQNYGYTF.

Ten or more counts support this clonotype. This chain connects TRBV5-1 to TRBJ2-5; 13 nucleotides agree with TRBD2. The CDR3 totals 16 residues. With V trimmed by 3 bases and J by 0 bases, 2 bases remained unmatched. Germline V gene sequence: CDR1 SGHRS, CDR2 YFSETQ. The CDR3 DNA is TGCGCCAGCAGCTCCGGACTAGCGGGGGACCAAGAGACCCAGTACTTC. Translation: CASSSGLAGDQETQYF.

The chain links TRBV6-2 or TRBV6-3 to TRBJ1-5; TRBD1 aligns across 7 bases. Germline V gene data show CDR1 as MNHEY and CDR2 as SVGEGT. Trimming cost V 5 bases and J 5 bases; bases outside gene matches: 0. The CDR3 runs 12 residues. CDR3 sequence reads: CASSGQDQPQHF. Written as DNA, the CDR3 is TGTGCCAGCAGTGGACAGGATCAGCCCCAGCATTTT.

This clonotype has only one observation. Since a much larger clone is just one base distant, this may be a read error. The rearrangement joins TRBV29-1 to TRBJ1-1, with 7 bases fitting TRBD1. Germline V CDR1 and CDR2: SQVTM, ANQGSEA. There are 13 residues in the CDR3. Written as DNA, the CDR3 is TGCATCGTTGACCCAGACAGGGCCACTGAAGCTTTCTTT. It encodes CIVDPDRATEAFF.

This clonotype was found a few times. The J gene is TRBJ2-2, the V gene TRBV6-1; 11 nucleotides line up with TRBD2. The trim removed 7 bases at V and 5 bases at J, leaving 9 bases unmatched. The CDR3 contains 16 residues. Per the germline V gene, CDR1 is MNHNS and CDR2 is SASEGT. The CDR3 spells CASKEASGGLTGELFF. DNA for the CDR3: TGTGCCAGCAAGGAGGCTAGCGGGGGGCTTACCGGGGAGCTGTTTTTT.

The chain employs TRBV10-3 and TRBJ1-4; TRBD1 is a possible D gene (6 bases). The CDR3 runs to 14 residues. Trimming shortened V by 6 bases and J by 6 bases, and 14 bases separated the two germline ends. CDR1 is ENHRY, CDR2 SYGVKD, per germline. The CDR3 is CAISRTGRDEKLFF. The CDR3 DNA reads as TGTGCCATCAGCCGAACAGGGAGGGATGAAAAACTGTTTTTT.

V and J are TRBV29-1 and TRBJ2-6, with 8 nucleotides matching TRBD1. The V gene's germline CDR1 is SQVTM and CDR2 ANQGSEA. V gave up 4 bases and J gave up 1 base; unmatched junction bases: 6. The CDR3 has 16 amino acids. The CDR3 region has the DNA TGCAGCGTTGTGGACAGGGTACCTTCTGGGGCCAACGTCCTGACTTTC. This gives the protein CSVVDRVPSGANVLTF.

This clonotype was counted at least ten times. The chain uses TRBV30 and TRBJ2-2; D gene uncertain. The germline CDR1 and CDR2 sequences are GTSNPN and SVGIG (reference sequence). The CDR3 contains 11 residues. Trimming stripped 1 base from V and 8 bases from J, with 5 bases between. The CDR3, as DNA: TGTGCCTGGAGTGGCGAGGGGGAGCTGTTTTTT. Its protein is CAWSGEGELFF.

Many counts were recorded for this clonotype. The rearrangement uses TRBV12-3 or TRBV12-4 and TRBJ1-5, with D possibly TRBD1 on 5 matching bases. This CDR3 is 21 amino acids long. Trimming stripped 1 base from V and 3 bases from J, with 28 bases between. The CDR3 DNA reads as TGTGCCAGCAGTTTAGGGGTGCGACCGACTGTGGGGTCAGGGCCCAATCAGCCCCAGCATTTT. This encodes CASSLGVRPTVGSGPNQPQHF.

This clonotype was observed a few times. The J gene is TRBJ1-1, the V gene TRBV11-2; D ambiguous. From germline, CDR1 is SGHAT and CDR2 FQNNGV. The CDR3 has 15 amino acids. Trimming took 4 bases from V and 5 from J, leaving 17 bases between them. The CDR3 reads CASSSFERERTEAFF. The CDR3 coding sequence is TGTGCCAGCAGCTCATTTGAACGGGAAAGGACTGAAGCTTTCTTT.

This clonotype appeared many times. The chain joins TRBV12-3 or TRBV12-4 to TRBJ2-7; unclear D gene. CDR3 size: 14 residues. The V end lost 0 bases, the J end lost 1 base, and 7 bases lay between the germline ends. The CDR3 protein is CASSLAHRSYEQYF. The DNA for the CDR3 is TGTGCCAGCAGTTTAGCGCACAGATCCTACGAGCAGTACTTC.

This clonotype has a single count. A read error may be the cause here, since a much bigger clone is one base away. V usage is TRBV27 and J usage is TRBJ2-2; 7 positions match TRBD2. The CDR3 consists of 12 residues. CDR1 and CDR2 (germline): MNHEY, SMNVEV (reference sequence). In DNA form, the CDR3 reads TGTGCCAGCAGTTTCTCATGGGGGGGGCTGTTTTTT. Translating gives CASSFSWGGLFF.

The table lists this clonotype with many counts. This sequence joins TRBV30 and TRBJ1-2; weak D call: TRBD1 (5 bases). There are 15 residues in the CDR3. The ends were cut back, 5 bases at V and 0 bases at J, with 16 bases in the middle. CDR1 and CDR2 (germline): GTSNPN, SVGIG (reference sequence). The CDR3 sequence is CAWGGVLPSNYGYTF. In DNA form, the CDR3 reads TGTGCCTGGGGAGGGGTCCTACCTTCTAACTATGGCTACACCTTC.

This clonotype was detected ten times or more. The genes are TRBV7-9 and TRBJ1-5, with D maybe TRBD1 (5 bases). V shed 6 bases and J shed 5 bases, with 8 bases lying between them. The CDR3 consists of 12 residues. CDR1 and CDR2 (germline): SEHNR, FQNEAQ (reference sequence). CDR3 sequence (DNA): TGTGCCAGCAGGGAAGGGGATCAGCCCCAGCATTTT. This translates into CASREGDQPQHF.

This rearrangement joins TRBV6-1 to TRBJ2-7, with 7 bases lining up with TRBD2. Trimming at V came to 6 bases and at J to 5 bases, leaving 7 bases not matched to a gene. This CDR3 region has 13 residues. From germline, CDR1 is MNHNS and CDR2 SASEGT. CDR3 amino acids: CASRNGGKDEQYF. The CDR3 coding sequence is TGTGCCAGCAGGAACGGGGGGAAGGACGAGCAGTACTTC.

Ten or more counts support this clonotype. The V gene is TRBV28, the J gene TRBJ2-7, with D possibly TRBD2 on 6 matching bases. CDR3 size: 15 residues. V lost 2 bases and J 6 bases, leaving 17 bases between the germline ends. In germline, CDR1 is MDHEN, CDR2 SYDVKM. The CDR3 sequence: CASSLSQGGLGEQYF. The CDR3, as DNA: TGTGCCAGCAGTTTAAGTCAGGGAGGTCTTGGCGAGCAGTACTTC.

This clonotype was counted at least ten times. V and J are TRBV6-1 and TRBJ1-2, with D possibly being TRBD1 (6 bases). Trimming took off 6 bases at V and 0 bases at J, with 11 bases between the two ends. The CDR3 is 14 residues long. Germline CDR1 reads MNHNS; CDR2 reads SASEGT. CDR3 in amino acids: CASRGAESNYGYTF. In DNA, the CDR3 is TGTGCCAGCAGGGGGGCAGAATCTAACTATGGCTACACCTTC.

The chain couples TRBV12-3 or TRBV12-4 to TRBJ1-2, with D maybe TRBD1 (6 bases). V lost 5 bases, J lost 3 bases, and 13 bases lay in between. CDR3 length: 14 residues. CDR3 sequence: CASSDGGRDYGYTF. The CDR3 coding sequence is TGTGCCAGCAGTGACGGGGGGCGAGACTATGGCTACACCTTC.

There are many counts of this clonotype. V is TRBV11-1 and J is TRBJ2-7; 9 bases are shared with TRBD1. Germline V gives CDR1 SGHAT, CDR2 FQDESV (reference sequence). The CDR3 contains 14 residues. After removal of 5 bases from V and 4 bases from J, the junction contained 6 bases not matched to a gene. The CDR3 DNA is TGTGCCAGCAGCATACGGGACAGGGCTTACGAGCAGTACTTC. Protein product: CASSIRDRAYEQYF.